This T cell receptor (beta chain) was recorded in a study of response to subunit inactivated influenza vaccine. Study-wide points: Researchers suggested that each seasonal influenza vaccination recruits few new T cells.

Trimming left V 5 bases short and J 0 bases short, with 20 bases between. The CDR3 loop spans 18 amino acids. Looked up from germline, CDR1 is MDHEN and CDR2 is SYDVKM. Via MiXCR, TCRdb re-called the RT-PCR reads, giving one row per CDR3 protein. Of around 530,000 distinct CDR3 sequences listed, approximately 12% are singletons. Comments on this clonotype: The target antigen is unknown.

This sequence was found in a man in his forties or fifties who received an inactivated influenza vaccine. The specimen was PBMCs from blood, collected on the day of vaccination. The chain couples TRBV28 to TRBJ2-1; the D gene is possibly TRBD1 (7 bases). The CDR3 region is CASSPGGRGGSSYNEQFF. CDR3 DNA sequence: TGTGCCAGCAGTCCAGGGGGAAGAGGGGGGAGCTCCTACAATGAGCAGTTCTTC.